The sequence of this T cell receptor beta chain was determined in a study of OX40 agonist ivuxolimab in advanced cancers. The CDR3 spans 12 residues. CDR1 is SGHVS, CDR2 FQNEAQ, per germline. V was shortened by 1 base and J by 6 bases, with 7 bases between the two germline ends. Clones were sequenced by immunoSEQ multiplex PCR, and TCRdb holds only the in-frame ones, with some missing. The sample lists some 87,000 clones; over 85% were seen once. J is TRBJ2-7 and V is TRBV7-8; no clear D gene. The receptor comes from an adult with an advanced solid tumor such as melanoma, head and neck, liver or kidney cancer. Sequencing used CD4+ or CD8+ T cells sorted from blood, obtained in a trial of the OX40 agonist ivuxolimab. CDR3 in amino acids: CASSLVGAEQYF. CDR3 coding DNA: TGTGCCAGCAGCTTAGTTGGTGCCGAGCAGTACTTC.